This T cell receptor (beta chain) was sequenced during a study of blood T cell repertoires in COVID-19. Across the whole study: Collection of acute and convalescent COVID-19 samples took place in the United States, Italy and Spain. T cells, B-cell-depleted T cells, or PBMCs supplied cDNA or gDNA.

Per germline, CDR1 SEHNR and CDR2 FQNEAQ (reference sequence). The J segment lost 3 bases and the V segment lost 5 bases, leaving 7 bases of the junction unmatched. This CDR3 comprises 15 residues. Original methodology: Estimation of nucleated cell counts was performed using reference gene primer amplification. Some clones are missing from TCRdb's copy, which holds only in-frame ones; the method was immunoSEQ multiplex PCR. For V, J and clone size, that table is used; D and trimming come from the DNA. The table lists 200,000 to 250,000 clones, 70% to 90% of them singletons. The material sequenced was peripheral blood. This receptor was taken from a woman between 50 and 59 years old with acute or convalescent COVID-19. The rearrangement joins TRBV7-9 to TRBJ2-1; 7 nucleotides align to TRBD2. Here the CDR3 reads CASSLLSGGYNEQFF. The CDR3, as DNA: TGTGCCAGCAGCCTTCTCTCGGGGGGCTACAATGAGCAGTTCTTC.